This T cell receptor beta chain was retrieved from a study of T cell responses to AZD1222 COVID-19 vaccine. Regarding the study as a whole: Spike-specific TCR breadth and depth went up after people got two AZD1222 doses. White British ancestry dominated among donors, who included more females, and clonal diversity was possibly underestimated. Within unmutated variant regions lay the reported targets of nearly half of spike-specific TCRs.

The CDR3 runs to 15 residues. The germline CDR1 and CDR2 sequences are KGHDR and SFDVKD. V was pared by 4 bases and J by 2 bases, with 11 bases between. With respect to this clone: What it recognizes is unknown.

Measured with immunoSEQ multiplex PCR; TCRdb has only the in-frame clones, and not every one. In the table there are 150,000 to 200,000 clones, approximately 90% of which are singletons. The sequence was obtained from an adult in good health. The chain has TRBV24-1 and TRBJ2-1; no clear D. The starting material was peripheral blood, obtained on day 0 of AZD1222 vaccination. The CDR3 loop reads CATSDPRIAYNEQFF. CDR3 in DNA: TGTGCCACCAGTGACCCAAGGATCGCCTACAATGAGCAGTTCTTC.